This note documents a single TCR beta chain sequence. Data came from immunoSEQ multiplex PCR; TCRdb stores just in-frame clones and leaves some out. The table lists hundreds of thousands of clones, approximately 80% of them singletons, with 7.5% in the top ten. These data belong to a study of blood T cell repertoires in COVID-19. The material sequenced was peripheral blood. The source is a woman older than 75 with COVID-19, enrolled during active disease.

CDR3 sequence: CASSFSGAGVTGELFF. Here the CDR3 DNA reads TGTGCCAGCAGCTTCTCCGGGGCGGGAGTTACCGGGGAGCTGTTTTTT. This sequence joins TRBV7-3 and TRBJ2-2; 7 positions match TRBD2. V dropped 3 bases and J dropped 5; count of bases not matched to a gene: 9. CDR3 length: 16 residues. The germline CDR1 and CDR2 sequences are SGHTA and FQGTGA.